One sample yielded the 4 T cell receptor beta chains listed below, sequenced in a study of naive and memory T cell subsets. The beta constant-region primer was an equimolar mix of two oligonucleotides covering TRBC1 and TRBC2. TCRdb re-derived calls from the UMI-ligation and nested PCR reads in MiXCR, one entry per CDR3 protein. The data show roughly 140,000 distinct CDR3 sequences, around 15% seen once. Sample: naive CD4+ T cells from blood. These receptors came from a human donor in good health.

The chain links TRBV4-1 to TRBJ2-7, with a possible D match to TRBD2 (5 bases). Looked up from germline, CDR1 is MGHRA and CDR2 is YSYEKL. Trimming cost V 1 base and J 4 bases, with 11 bases left between them. CDR3 length: 14 residues. CDR3 sequence: CASSQVFSGYEQYF. CDR3 DNA: TGCGCCAGCAGCCAAGTATTTTCGGGGTACGAGCAGTACTTC.

The rearrangement joins TRBV12-5 to TRBJ2-1; 7 bases agree with TRBD1. The CDR3 covers 13 residues. V lost 6 bases, J lost 1 base, and 0 bases stayed unmatched. From germline, CDR1 is LGHNT and CDR2 FRNRAP. The CDR3 protein is CASGQGSYNEQFF. The CDR3 region has the DNA TGTGCTAGTGGACAGGGGTCCTACAATGAGCAGTTCTTC.

This clonotype turned up a few times. The chain carries TRBV19 and TRBJ2-1, with TRBD2 matching 11 bases. V shed 7 bases, J shed 6 bases, and the junction held 5 bases outside the gene matches. The CDR3 loop spans 14 amino acids. Germline CDR1 reads LNHDA; CDR2 reads SQIVND (reference sequence). The CDR3 DNA reads as TGTGCCAGTAACGGTCTAGCGGGAGGCAATGAGCAGTTCTTC. Its protein product is CASNGLAGGNEQFF.

This clonotype came up a few times. J is TRBJ1-5 and V is TRBV28; TRBD1 matches 11 bases. The CDR3 is 18 residues long. From germline, CDR1 is MDHEN and CDR2 SYDVKM. J lost 4 bases, V lost 6 bases, and 14 bases had no gene match. In nucleotides, the CDR3 is TGTGCCAGCAGATCCCAGGACAGGGGGCTGTTCAAGAATCAGCCCCAGCATTTT. This codes for CASRSQDRGLFKNQPQHF.